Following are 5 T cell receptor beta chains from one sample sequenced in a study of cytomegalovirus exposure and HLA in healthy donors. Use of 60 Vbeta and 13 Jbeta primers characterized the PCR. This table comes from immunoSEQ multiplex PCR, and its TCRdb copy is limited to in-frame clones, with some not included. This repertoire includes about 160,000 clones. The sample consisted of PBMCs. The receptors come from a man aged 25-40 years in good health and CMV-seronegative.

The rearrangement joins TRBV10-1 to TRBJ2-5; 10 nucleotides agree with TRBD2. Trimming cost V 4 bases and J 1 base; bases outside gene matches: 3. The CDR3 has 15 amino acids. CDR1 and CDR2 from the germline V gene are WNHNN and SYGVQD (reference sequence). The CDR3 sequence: CASSAIAGGQETQYF. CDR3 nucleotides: TGCGCCAGCAGTGCCATAGCGGGAGGCCAAGAGACCCAGTACTTC.

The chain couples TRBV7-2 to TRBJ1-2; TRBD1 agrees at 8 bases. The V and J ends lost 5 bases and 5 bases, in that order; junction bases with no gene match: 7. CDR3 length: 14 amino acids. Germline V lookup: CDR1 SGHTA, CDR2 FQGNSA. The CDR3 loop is CASSLDRGSYGYTF. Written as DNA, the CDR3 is TGTGCCAGCAGCCTCGACAGGGGATCGTATGGCTACACCTTC.

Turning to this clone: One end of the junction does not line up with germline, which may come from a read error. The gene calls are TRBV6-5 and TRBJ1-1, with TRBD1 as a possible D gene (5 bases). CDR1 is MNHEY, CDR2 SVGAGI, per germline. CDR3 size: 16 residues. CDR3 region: CASSSFYNRMNTEAFF. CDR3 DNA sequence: TGTGCCAGTAGTTCCTTCTATAACAGGATGAACACTGAAGCTTTCTTT.

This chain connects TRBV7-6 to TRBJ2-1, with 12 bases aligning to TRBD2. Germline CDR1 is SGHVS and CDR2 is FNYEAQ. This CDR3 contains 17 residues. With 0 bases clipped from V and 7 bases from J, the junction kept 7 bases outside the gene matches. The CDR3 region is CASSLAPTSGSGNEQFF. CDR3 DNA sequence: TGTGCCAGCAGCTTAGCTCCGACTAGCGGGAGCGGTAATGAGCAGTTCTTC.

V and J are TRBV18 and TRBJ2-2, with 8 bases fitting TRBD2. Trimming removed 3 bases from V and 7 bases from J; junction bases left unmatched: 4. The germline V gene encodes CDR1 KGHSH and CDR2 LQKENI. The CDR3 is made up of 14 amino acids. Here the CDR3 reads CASSPGLDVGELFF. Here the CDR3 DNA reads TGTGCCAGCTCACCGGGACTAGATGTCGGGGAGCTGTTTTTT.